Listed below are T cell receptor beta chains from one sample, sequenced in a study of technical replicates of blood from several donors. TCRdb keeps only in-frame clones here, not all; method: immunoSEQ multiplex PCR. The repertoire holds about 84,000 clones, with about 97% as singletons. The sample taken for sequencing was T cells isolated from PBMCs. The receptors shown here come from a human donor in good health. CDR3s include the opening cysteine and the closing phenylalanine or tryptophan. The size field is filled for only some rows; it gives once, few, many or a size class.

j_call: TRBJ1-3
clone_size: NA
v_call: TRBV12-5
cdr3_aa: CASVLTGASGNTIYF

j_call: NA
clone_size: NA
v_call: TRBV25-1
cdr3_aa: CASTSGLATYEQYF

j_call: TRBJ2-1
clone_size: NA
v_call: TRBV19
cdr3_aa: CASSIVLAGGPYNEQFF

j_call: TRBJ2-4
clone_size: NA
v_call: TRBV6-5
cdr3_aa: CASCAGILAKNIQYF

j_call: TRBJ2-7
clone_size: NA
v_call: TRBV30
cdr3_aa: CAWTGVGYEQYF

j_call: TRBJ2-7
clone_size: once
v_call: TRBV5-1
cdr3_aa: CASSLDGYEQYF

j_call: TRBJ2-1
clone_size: NA
v_call: TRBV2
cdr3_aa: CASMPTSGEYNEQFF

j_call: TRBJ2-3
clone_size: NA
v_call: TRBV30
cdr3_aa: CAWTAGGFDTQYF

j_call: TRBJ2-7
clone_size: NA
v_call: TRBV11-2
cdr3_aa: CASSLELQPPYEQYF

j_call: TRBJ1-1
clone_size: NA
v_call: TRBV2
cdr3_aa: CASSALMNTEAFF

j_call: TRBJ2-2
clone_size: NA
v_call: TRBV7-9
cdr3_aa: CASSRFLQATGELFF

j_call: TRBJ2-1
clone_size: NA
v_call: TRBV7-9
cdr3_aa: CASSWANEQFF

j_call: TRBJ1-1
clone_size: NA
v_call: TRBV5-1
cdr3_aa: CASSPVTAAVTGTEAFF

j_call: TRBJ2-7
clone_size: once
v_call: TRBV7-9
cdr3_aa: CATEGDGTRYEQYF

j_call: TRBJ2-7
clone_size: NA
v_call: TRBV18
cdr3_aa: CASSPKASGLIYEQYF

j_call: TRBJ2-7
clone_size: NA
v_call: TRBV4-1
cdr3_aa: CASSQDHRLDYEQYF

j_call: TRBJ2-1
clone_size: NA
v_call: TRBV6-5
cdr3_aa: CASSYSNLAGANEQFF

j_call: TRBJ2-6
clone_size: NA
v_call: TRBV7-6
cdr3_aa: CASSLSTVSGANVLTF

j_call: TRBJ2-6
clone_size: NA
v_call: TRBV11-2
cdr3_aa: CASSPSSGANVLTF

j_call: TRBJ2-2
clone_size: NA
v_call: TRBV10-3
cdr3_aa: CAISTRDRGNTGELFF

j_call: TRBJ2-2
clone_size: NA
v_call: TRBV5-4
cdr3_aa: CATRTSGTGELFF

j_call: TRBJ2-5
clone_size: NA
v_call: TRBV29-1
cdr3_aa: CSVGTRLSQTQYF

j_call: TRBJ1-5
clone_size: NA
v_call: TRBV5-6
cdr3_aa: CASSFTLEDQPQHF

j_call: TRBJ2-1
clone_size: NA
v_call: TRBV6-1
cdr3_aa: CASSWTADNEQFF

j_call: TRBJ2-1
clone_size: NA
v_call: TRBV4-2
cdr3_aa: CASSQDGREGYNEQFF

j_call: TRBJ2-2
clone_size: once
v_call: TRBV27
cdr3_aa: CASSLLGGGPANTGELFF

j_call: TRBJ1-1
clone_size: NA
v_call: TRBV30
cdr3_aa: CAWSFSPTPGAGGEAFF

j_call: TRBJ1-1
clone_size: once
v_call: TRBV28
cdr3_aa: CASSAPRSVEAFF

j_call: TRBJ2-1
clone_size: NA
v_call: TRBV7-9
cdr3_aa: CASSLGAEPPYNEQFF

j_call: TRBJ2-7
clone_size: NA
v_call: TRBV27
cdr3_aa: CASSLSTRLAYEQYF

j_call: TRBJ1-1
clone_size: NA
v_call: TRBV7-3
cdr3_aa: CASSLKGSEGTEAFF

j_call: TRBJ2-1
clone_size: NA
v_call: TRBV6-4
cdr3_aa: CASSRQGGYNEQFF

j_call: TRBJ2-6
clone_size: NA
v_call: TRBV19
cdr3_aa: CATQGVGGANVLTF

j_call: TRBJ2-7
clone_size: NA
v_call: TRBV5-1
cdr3_aa: CASSLENEQYF

j_call: TRBJ2-2
clone_size: NA
v_call: TRBV28
cdr3_aa: CASNPEGTGINTGELFF

j_call: TRBJ2-5
clone_size: NA
v_call: TRBV6-5
cdr3_aa: CASSYSGQKQETQYF

j_call: TRBJ1-6
clone_size: NA
v_call: TRBV6-5
cdr3_aa: CATKTAVNSPLHF

j_call: TRBJ1-6
clone_size: NA
v_call: TRBV4-1
cdr3_aa: CASSQPTGQPNSPLHF

j_call: TRBJ2-1
clone_size: NA
v_call: TRBV2
cdr3_aa: CASSTYGRELSFQFF

j_call: TRBJ2-7
clone_size: NA
v_call: TRBV2
cdr3_aa: CASILTGGSEQYF

j_call: TRBJ1-5
clone_size: NA
v_call: TRBV28
cdr3_aa: CASSSSNNQPQHF

j_call: TRBJ2-5
clone_size: NA
v_call: TRBV30
cdr3_aa: CAWSAPGGETQYF

j_call: TRBJ2-5
clone_size: NA
v_call: TRBV10-2
cdr3_aa: CASRGGNQETQYF

j_call: TRBJ2-7
clone_size: NA
v_call: TRBV9
cdr3_aa: CASSGGQGGYEQYF

j_call: TRBJ1-6
clone_size: NA
v_call: TRBV6-5
cdr3_aa: CASRRYNSPLHF

j_call: TRBJ1-1
clone_size: once
v_call: TRBV4-1
cdr3_aa: CASSQVASGQVIEAFF

j_call: TRBJ1-2
clone_size: NA
v_call: TRBV6-5
cdr3_aa: CASSRQRDSYGYTF

j_call: TRBJ2-5
clone_size: NA
v_call: TRBV9
cdr3_aa: CASSVGLAGVETQYF

j_call: TRBJ1-2
clone_size: NA
v_call: TRBV2
cdr3_aa: CASRGQNYGYTF

j_call: TRBJ1-2
clone_size: NA
v_call: TRBV6-5
cdr3_aa: CAMAYYGYTF

j_call: TRBJ2-3
clone_size: NA
v_call: TRBV7-6
cdr3_aa: CASSYGLAGPTSTDTQYF

j_call: TRBJ2-5
clone_size: NA
v_call: TRBV7-9
cdr3_aa: CASSLGLAGTQETQYF

j_call: TRBJ2-5
clone_size: NA
v_call: TRBV30
cdr3_aa: CAWSVLRLQETQYF

j_call: TRBJ2-5
clone_size: NA
v_call: TRBV5-1
cdr3_aa: CASSRFVSTSGYQETQYF

j_call: TRBJ1-2
clone_size: once
v_call: TRBV6-5
cdr3_aa: CASSYRKQFTYGYTF